Listed below are T cell receptor beta chains from one sample, sequenced in a study of regulatory T cells in long-lasting Graves disease. TCRdb processed the multiplex PCR reads anew with MiXCR; each CDR3 protein has one entry. In the table there are a few hundred thousand distinct CDR3 sequences, 13% of which are singletons. The same sample was also studied in work on T cells in Graves' hyperthyroidism and ophthalmopathy.

The starting material was peripheral blood mononuclear cells (PBMCs), obtained at new diagnosis, from a patient treated with antithyroid drugs. The receptors come from a young man with Graves disease. Both conserved end residues are part of each CDR3. The D gene is left open where the match is weak. Some rows mark clone size as missing; the rest say once, few, many or name a class of expanded clone.

>12|TRBV28|TRBJ2-1|NA|many
TGTGCCAGCAGTTTTGTTAGAAATGAGCAGTTCTTC
CASSFVRNEQFF
>12|TRBV5-6|TRBJ1-1|NA|many
TGTGCCAGCAGCTCCGGAGAACAGCAGGGTTTCTTT
CASSSGEQQGFF
>14|TRBV2|TRBJ2-7|TRBD2|NA
TGTGCCAGCAGTGTCGCTAGCGGGAGATACGAGCAGTACTTC
CASSVASGRYEQYF
>14|TRBV7-2|TRBJ2-7|TRBD2|many
TGTGCCAGCAGCTTAAGTATGCTAGCGGGAGGTCGGTACTTC
CASSLSMLAGGRYF
>14|TRBV6-1|TRBJ2-7|NA|many
TGTGCCAGCACTCCCGAAGGGGGGGGGGGCGAGCAGTACTTC
CASTPEGGGGEQYF
>16|TRBV12-3/TRBV12-4|TRBJ2-7|TRBD1|many
TGTGCCAGCAGCCCAAGGGGGCAGCGCATCTCCTACGAGCAGTACTTC
CASSPRGQRISYEQYF
>15|TRBV4-1|TRBJ1-5|TRBD1|NA
TGCGCCAGCAGCCAAGAGGGACAGGCTAATCAGCCCCAGCATTTT
CASSQEGQANQPQHF
>14|TRBV29-1|TRBJ2-3|TRBD1|few
TGCAGCGCTACAGGGGGTTACGTCGCAGATACGCAGTATTTT
CSATGGYVADTQYF
>12|TRBV11-2|TRBJ1-2|NA|many
TGTGCCAGCAGCTCAGGGGCCTCTGGCTACACCTTC
CASSSGASGYTF
>14|TRBV5-1|TRBJ2-2|NA|NA
TGCGCCAGCAGCCGGACGGATTCCACCGGGGAGCTGTTTTTT
CASSRTDSTGELFF
>14|TRBV19|TRBJ2-1|NA|NA
TGTGCCAGTACTACAGGTTTAGCCACCAATGAGCAATTCTTC
CASTTGLATNEQFF
>16|TRBV12-3/TRBV12-4|TRBJ1-2|TRBD1|many
TGTGCCAGCAGCCCCCTAATATCGGGACAGGGCTATGGCTACACCTTC
CASSPLISGQGYGYTF
>16|TRBV10-2|TRBJ2-1|TRBD2|NA
TGCGCCAGCAGTGTGACGTCTAGCGGGAGTCTCAATGAGCAGTTCTTC
CASSVTSSGSLNEQFF
>14|TRBV4-1|TRBJ1-5|NA|NA
TGCGCCAGCAGCCAAAGGTCAGGGGAACAGCCCCAGCATTTT
CASSQRSGEQPQHF
>12|TRBV5-1|TRBJ2-7|TRBD1|many
TGCGCCAGCGGACAGGAGCCCTACGAGCAGTACTTC
CASGQEPYEQYF
>18|TRBV27|TRBJ2-6|NA|NA
TGTGCCAGCAGTTTACCCCGGGACGCCCGCTCTGGGGCCAACGTCCTGACTTTC
CASSLPRDARSGANVLTF
>16|TRBV12-5|TRBJ2-5|TRBD2|many
TGTGCTAGTGGCTCCCGGGTTAGCGGGACCCAAGAGACCCAGTACTTC
CASGSRVSGTQETQYF
>14|TRBV12-3/TRBV12-4|TRBJ2-2|TRBD2|many
TGTGCCAGCAGGCTAGGACTAGTAGCCGGGGAGCTGTTTTTT
CASRLGLVAGELFF
>17|TRBV20-1|TRBJ2-7|TRBD1|NA
TGCAGTGCTAGAGGAGATTTTCTGCCGGGACAGGGCTACGAGCAGTACTTC
CSARGDFLPGQGYEQYF
>15|TRBV19|TRBJ1-2|NA|few
TGTGCCAGTAGTATGGGTCAGCGCCGCTTCTCGGGCTACACCTTC
CASSMGQRRFSGYTF
>14|TRBV12-3/TRBV12-4|TRBJ1-3|NA|many
TGTGCCAGCATGTACAGGTTCTCTGGAAACACCATATATTTT
CASMYRFSGNTIYF
>17|TRBV10-2|TRBJ1-1|NA|many
TGCGCCAGCACCTTCCGGGCGATTCAGAATATGAACACTGAAGCTTTCTTT
CASTFRAIQNMNTEAFF
>17|TRBV6-4|TRBJ2-1|TRBD2|few
TGTGCCAGCAGTGTTTCCCGAACTAGCGGGAGGGTCAATGAGCAGTTCTTC
CASSVSRTSGRVNEQFF
>13|TRBV7-8|TRBJ2-7|TRBD1|few
TGTGCCAGCAGCCCGCGGACAGGGTTCGAGCAGTACTTC
CASSPRTGFEQYF
>16|TRBV3-1|TRBJ2-5|NA|NA
TGTGCCAGCAGCCAAGATTTTGGCCTAGCTGAAGAGACCCAGTACTTC
CASSQDFGLAEETQYF
>15|TRBV6-2/TRBV6-3|TRBJ1-1|NA|many
TGTGCCAGCAGGGATCAAACAGGAAGAAACACTGAAGCTTTCTTT
CASRDQTGRNTEAFF
>13|TRBV7-9|TRBJ2-7|TRBD2|few
TGTGCCAGCGTATCTCTGGGAGGGTACGAGCAGTACTTC
CASVSLGGYEQYF
>15|TRBV10-1|TRBJ2-3|TRBD2|many
TGCGCCAGCAGTGACCTAGCGGGATTCACAGATACGCAGTATTTT
CASSDLAGFTDTQYF
>16|TRBV7-8|TRBJ2-1|TRBD1|many
TGTGCCAGCAGCTTAGTCTGGGACAGAACGTACAATGAGCAGTTCTTC
CASSLVWDRTYNEQFF
>11|TRBV29-1|TRBJ1-2|NA|few
TGCAGCGGCACCGGGACTCAAGGCTACACCTTC
CSGTGTQGYTF
>14|TRBV29-1|TRBJ2-7|TRBD1|many
TGCAGCGTTGAAACCCGGGACAGGGACTACGAGCAGTACTTC
CSVETRDRDYEQYF
>15|TRBV15|TRBJ2-3|NA|NA
TGTGCCACCAGCAGTGCCTCCATAGTGGCAGATACGCAGTATTTT
CATSSASIVADTQYF
>18|TRBV24-1|TRBJ2-2|TRBD2|many
TGTGCCACCAGTGATCCCTCCTACGCGGGAGAAGTCACCGGGGAGCTGTTTTTT
CATSDPSYAGEVTGELFF
>16|TRBV19|TRBJ2-3|NA|many
TGTGCCAGTAGTTCACCACGAACCCGAGGCACAGATACGCAGTATTTT
CASSSPRTRGTDTQYF
>11|TRBV29-1|TRBJ1-1|NA|NA
TGCAGCGTAGACCCCCTTACTGAAGCTTTCTTT
CSVDPLTEAFF
>18|TRBV12-3/TRBV12-4|TRBJ1-1|NA|many
TGTGCCAGCAGTCCCCTCTTCCGGGGCAGCGGAGGGAACACTGAAGCTTTCTTT
CASSPLFRGSGGNTEAFF
>12|TRBV5-8|TRBJ2-7|NA|few
TGTGCCAGCAGCGGCGTGCTCCACGAGCAGTACTTC
CASSGVLHEQYF
>14|TRBV5-1|TRBJ2-7|TRBD2|many
TGCGCCAGCAGCTTTATCAGGGAGGGCTACGAGCAGTACTTC
CASSFIREGYEQYF
>14|TRBV5-1|TRBJ1-1|NA|many
TGCGCCAGCAGCCGTGAGGGTAGCATGCTTGAAGCTTTCTTT
CASSREGSMLEAFF
>16|TRBV9|TRBJ2-7|TRBD2|many
TGTGCCAGCAGCGTATCGGTAGCGGGGGATCCCTACGAGCAGTACTTC
CASSVSVAGDPYEQYF
>14|TRBV7-8|TRBJ1-1|NA|many
TGTGCCAGCAGCTTAGGGGCAGCCAACACTGAAGCTTTCTTT
CASSLGAANTEAFF
>16|TRBV11-2|TRBJ2-3|NA|many
TGTGCCAGCAGCGTACTTTTAGCCCGATTCACAGATACGCAGTATTTT
CASSVLLARFTDTQYF
>13|TRBV12-3/TRBV12-4|TRBJ2-7|NA|NA
TGTGCCAGCAGTTTAGAACGGCTTCAGGGGCAGTACTTC
CASSLERLQGQYF
>13|TRBV2|TRBJ1-1|NA|many
TGTGCCACCGGGTTGCAGCCGAACACTGAAGCTTTCTTT
CATGLQPNTEAFF
>15|TRBV5-1|TRBJ2-2|NA|few
TGCGCCAGCAGCCCCAGGTGGGATAACACCGGGGAGCTGTTTTTT
CASSPRWDNTGELFF
>14|TRBV11-2|TRBJ2-5|TRBD2|many
TGTGCCAGCAGCTTTGGGAGGGAAATGGAGACCCAGTACTTC
CASSFGREMETQYF
>12|TRBV20-1|TRBJ2-3|NA|NA
TGCAGTGCCCCGCCGTGGGCGGATACGCAGTATTTT
CSAPPWADTQYF
>15|TRBV19|TRBJ2-7|TRBD1|many
TGTGCCAGCAGTTTAACCGGGACAGGCACCTACGAGCAGTACTTC
CASSLTGTGTYEQYF
>14|TRBV15|TRBJ2-5|NA|many
TGTGCCACCAGCACGCGGGCCTCGGAAGAGACCCAGTACTTC
CATSTRASEETQYF
>13|TRBV20-1|TRBJ2-7|NA|few
TGCAGTGCTACCAGGGAGACAGGAGACGAGCAGTACTTC
CSATRETGDEQYF
>13|TRBV7-2|TRBJ2-7|NA|NA
TGTGCCAGCCCTCCAAGCATTACCTACGAGCAGTACTTC
CASPPSITYEQYF
>15|TRBV4-1|TRBJ1-2|TRBD1|few
TGCGCCAGCAGCCAAGGGGGGGGACAGAGCTATGGCTACACCTTC
CASSQGGGQSYGYTF
>16|TRBV5-1|TRBJ1-2|NA|NA
TGCGCCAGCAGCTTCGACCGAGGACAGCGACAAAATGGCTACACCTTC
CASSFDRGQRQNGYTF